The rows below give T cell receptor beta chains drawn from one sample of a study of blood T cell repertoires in COVID-19. Generated by immunoSEQ multiplex PCR, the TCRdb table keeps only in-frame clones and is missing some. The table has 100,000 or so clones, roughly 84% seen once. The sequenced material came from peripheral blood. The receptors derive from a human donor in a cohort sampled during active COVID-19. The CDR3 runs from the conserved cysteine through the conserved F or W. Each record gives: J gene, D gene, CDR3 length, clone size, V gene, CDR3 protein, CDR3 DNA. The D gene is left open where the match is weak. Part of the rows lack a size; the others show once, few, many or a class for expanded clones.

TRBJ2-7	.	14	.	TRBV7-2	CASSSLDYSYEQYF	TGTGCCAGCAGCTCCTTGGACTACTCCTACGAGCAGTACTTC
TRBJ2-3	.	15	.	TRBV4-3	CASSQEAGPGDTQYF	TGCGCCAGCAGCCAAGAGGCGGGGCCGGGTGATACGCAGTATTTT
TRBJ2-7	.	15	.	TRBV12-5	CASGLVYRNDYEQYF	TGTGCTAGTGGTTTGGTGTACAGAAATGATTACGAGCAGTACTTC
TRBJ2-1	TRBD1	15	.	TRBV6-6	CASSYSTGEYNEQFF	TGTGCCAGCAGTTACTCGACAGGGGAATACAATGAGCAGTTCTTC
TRBJ2-6	TRBD1	17	.	TRBV5-1	CASSNRDRDSGANVLTF	TGCGCCAGCAGCAACCGGGACAGAGACTCTGGGGCCAACGTCCTGACTTTC
TRBJ2-5	.	13	.	TRBV10-3	CATNREPQETQYF	TGTGCCACCAACAGGGAACCCCAAGAGACCCAGTACTTC
TRBJ1-2	.	15	.	TRBV7-8	CASSARLLGNYGYTF	TGTGCCAGCAGCGCACGTTTGCTAGGAAACTATGGCTACACCTTC
TRBJ1-3	.	12	once	TRBV7-2	CASENVGNTIYF	TGTGCTAGTGAAAACGTCGGAAACACCATATATTTT
TRBJ1-5	.	12	.	TRBV6-5	CATGVKNQPQHF	TGTGCCACTGGAGTGAAAAATCAGCCCCAGCATTTT
TRBJ2-2	TRBD1	13	once	TRBV30	CAWRAGGGGELFF	TGTGCCTGGAGAGCAGGGGGCGGCGGGGAGCTGTTTTTT
TRBJ1-2	TRBD1	14	once	TRBV18	CASSPTTGDYGYTF	TGTGCCAGCTCACCAACCACAGGGGACTATGGCTACACCTTC
TRBJ1-2	TRBD1	14	once	TRBV6-5	CASRERGLFYGYTF	TGTGCCTCCCGAGAGAGGGGGCTCTTCTATGGCTACACCTTC
TRBJ1-2	.	15	.	TRBV19	CASSPQGPGGYGYTF	TGTGCCAGTAGCCCACAGGGCCCTGGGGGCTATGGCTACACCTTC
TRBJ2-5	.	15	.	TRBV13	CASSLGGKGGETQYF	TGTGCCAGCAGCTTAGGTGGAAAAGGAGGAGAGACCCAGTACTTC
TRBJ2-5	TRBD2	14	.	TRBV7-9	CASTLSGGPGTQYF	TGTGCCAGCACCCTTAGCGGGGGCCCGGGGACCCAGTACTTC
TRBJ1-2	.	14	.	TRBV3-1/TRBV3-2	CASSHSSDSYGYTF	TGTGCCAGCAGCCATTCAAGCGACTCCTATGGCTACACCTTC
TRBJ2-2	TRBD1	15	.	TRBV7-2	CASSTDRGRTGELFF	TGTGCCAGCAGCACGGACAGGGGGCGTACCGGGGAGCTGTTTTTT
TRBJ1-6	TRBD1	18	.	TRBV27	CASSPRRGLNLYNSPLHF	TGTGCCAGCAGTCCCCGGAGGGGGCTCAACTTATATAATTCACCCCTCCACTTT
TRBJ2-2	.	16	.	TRBV9	CASSPSTRRGTGELFF	TGTGCCAGCAGCCCCTCGACTCGGCGGGGCACCGGGGAGCTGTTTTTT
TRBJ1-2	TRBD1	14	.	TRBV7-2	CASTSPGTGNGYTF	TGTGCCAGCACCTCCCCCGGGACAGGGAATGGCTACACCTTC
TRBJ2-1	TRBD1	13	.	TRBV20-1	CSASYPGGNEQFF	TGCAGTGCTAGTTATCCAGGGGGAAATGAGCAGTTCTTC
TRBJ1-2	TRBD1	17	.	TRBV27	CASSWVPPGQGLYGYTF	TGTGCCAGCAGTTGGGTCCCGCCGGGACAGGGGCTCTATGGCTACACCTTC
TRBJ1-2	TRBD1	17	.	TRBV15	CATSRDRGQGRNYGYTF	TGTGCCACCAGCAGAGATAGAGGACAGGGGAGGAACTATGGCTACACCTTC
TRBJ2-1	TRBD2	16	once	TRBV9	CASSPQTSGVGGGQFF	TGTGCCAGCAGCCCCCAGACTAGCGGAGTGGGGGGTGGGCAGTTCTTC
TRBJ1-2	.	13	.	TRBV5-8	CASSHRELYGYTF	TGTGCCAGCAGCCACAGGGAACTCTATGGCTACACCTTC
TRBJ2-3	.	14	.	TRBV7-2	CASSLSPGTDTQYF	TGTGCCAGCAGCTTATCTCCGGGCACAGATACGCAGTATTTT
TRBJ2-6	.	15	.	TRBV5-4	CASSQDSSGANVLTF	TGTGCCAGCAGCCAAGACAGCTCTGGGGCCAACGTCCTGACTTTC
TRBJ1-1	TRBD1	14	.	TRBV19	CASSQGQGSSEAFF	TGTGCCAGTAGCCAGGGACAGGGAAGCTCTGAAGCTTTCTTT
TRBJ1-6	TRBD1	14	.	TRBV5-1	CASSNDRGNSPLHF	TGCGCCAGCAGCAACGACAGGGGGAATTCACCCCTCCACTTT
TRBJ2-1	TRBD1	15	.	TRBV5-4	CASSARQGLNDEQFF	TGTGCCAGCAGCGCTAGACAGGGGTTGAACGATGAGCAGTTCTTC
TRBJ2-7	.	13	.	TRBV11-2	CASRPERSAVQYF	TGTGCCAGCAGGCCAGAGCGGAGTGCAGTGCAGTACTTC
TRBJ1-1	.	14	.	TRBV11-3	CASSLNRAPSEAFF	TGTGCCAGCAGCTTAAACAGGGCTCCTTCTGAAGCTTTCTTT
TRBJ1-1	.	11	.	TRBV5-1	CASSLNSQAFF	TGCGCCAGCAGCTTGAACAGCCAAGCTTTCTTT
TRBJ2-1	TRBD1	14	.	TRBV5-6	CASSLTGNYNEQFF	TGTGCCAGCAGCCTGACAGGGAACTACAATGAGCAGTTCTTC
TRBJ2-7	TRBD1	14	.	TRBV5-1	CASSLVGQGAEQYF	TGCGCCAGCAGCTTGGTAGGACAGGGAGCCGAGCAGTACTTC
TRBJ1-1	.	12	.	TRBV5-4	CASSLEARGAFF	TGTGCCAGCAGCTTGGAGGCCAGGGGAGCTTTCTTT
TRBJ1-6	TRBD1	17	.	TRBV19	CASSRDSQFSYNSPLHF	TGTGCCAGTAGCCGGGACAGCCAATTCTCCTATAATTCACCCCTCCACTTT
TRBJ2-7	TRBD2	14	.	TRBV20-1	CSASRTSSSYEQYF	TGCAGTGCTAGTCGGACTAGCAGTTCCTACGAGCAGTACTTC
TRBJ1-4	TRBD1	14	once	TRBV6-5	CASSLQGVGEKLFF	TGTGCCAGCAGTTTACAGGGGGTCGGGGAAAAACTGTTTTTT
TRBJ2-1	TRBD2	14	.	TRBV7-2	CASSLYGAGVEQFF	TGTGCCAGCAGCTTATACGGAGCGGGGGTCGAGCAGTTCTTC
TRBJ1-2	.	14	.	TRBV7-9	CASSPLQVHYGYTF	TGTGCCAGCAGCCCCCTGCAGGTTCACTATGGCTACACCTTC
TRBJ1-2	TRBD1	14	.	TRBV5-5	CASSQDRVVGGYTF	TGTGCCAGCAGCCAGGACAGGGTGGTAGGTGGCTACACCTTC
TRBJ2-7	TRBD1	14	.	TRBV6-5	CATSDRGISYEQYF	TGTGCCACTTCGGACAGGGGGATTTCCTACGAGCAGTACTTC
TRBJ2-3	TRBD2	15	.	TRBV6-2/TRBV6-3	CASSYSSAGVDTQYF	TGTGCCAGCAGTTACTCGTCGGCGGGAGTGGATACGCAGTATTTT
TRBJ2-5	TRBD2	15	.	TRBV11-3	CASSRRGGLQETQYF	TGTGCCAGCAGCCGTCGGGGGGGGCTACAAGAGACCCAGTACTTC
TRBJ2-5	.	13	.	TRBV24-1	CATSDPRGETQYF	TGTGCCACCAGTGATCCGCGGGGAGAGACCCAGTACTTC
TRBJ1-5	.	14	.	TRBV30	CAWRIGSRDQPQHF	TGTGCCTGGAGAATCGGCTCACGGGATCAGCCCCAGCATTTT
TRBJ1-2	TRBD1	12	once	TRBV10-2	CASSGQAYGYTF	TGCGCCAGCAGCGGACAGGCCTATGGCTACACCTTC
TRBJ2-1	TRBD2	14	once	TRBV7-2	CASSLGTSGGEQFF	TGTGCCAGCAGCTTGGGGACTAGCGGGGGGGAGCAGTTCTTC
TRBJ2-1	.	14	.	TRBV10-3	CAISDGSRTNEQFF	TGTGCCATCAGTGATGGGAGCCGTACAAATGAGCAGTTCTTC
TRBJ1-1	.	15	.	TRBV27	CASSLTGFKYTEAFF	TGTGCCAGCAGTTTGACAGGTTTTAAGTACACTGAAGCTTTCTTT
TRBJ2-7	TRBD1	14	.	TRBV7-9	CASSKAGGYYEQYF	TGTGCCAGCAGCAAGGCAGGGGGTTACTACGAGCAGTACTTC
TRBJ1-2	.	13	.	TRBV9	CASSPSGGPGYTF	TGTGCCAGCAGCCCCAGCGGAGGGCCTGGCTACACCTTC
TRBJ2-5	TRBD1	12	.	TRBV2	CAGRGGEQTQYF	TGTGCCGGACGAGGGGGCGAGCAGACCCAGTACTTC
TRBJ1-2	.	14	.	TRBV3-1/TRBV3-2	CASSPSGAHYGYTF	TGTGCCAGCAGTCCCTCGGGAGCTCACTATGGCTACACCTTC
TRBJ1-1	.	17	.	TRBV5-1	CASSLGTGTGARLEAFF	TGCGCCAGCAGCTTAGGAACCGGCACAGGAGCTCGCCTTGAAGCTTTCTTT
TRBJ1-6	TRBD1	14	few	TRBV7-9	CASSLGDRDSPLHF	TGTGCCAGCAGCTTAGGGGACAGGGATTCACCCCTCCACTTT
TRBJ1-1	.	10	.	TRBV6-6	CAVGGGEAFF	TGTGCCGTAGGGGGGGGTGAAGCTTTCTTT
TRBJ2-3	TRBD2	14	.	TRBV2	CASNGLAGVDTQYF	TGTGCCAGCAATGGACTAGCGGGAGTAGATACGCAGTATTTT